The 17 T cell receptor beta chains given below trace back to one sample, sequenced in a study of regulatory T cells in long-lasting Graves disease. Time point of the sample: newly diagnosed GD, antithyroid drugs for less than 3 months. PBMC-extracted RNA yielded the TCR library. Researchers made TCR beta libraries by using iRepertoire HTBI primers and running Arm-PCR on CDR3 regions. One entry per CDR3 protein, called by TCRdb with MiXCR from the multiplex PCR reads. Found here are over 350,000 distinct CDR3 sequences, 15% of them singletons; the top ten hold around 7.6%. These data also formed part of another study, on T cells in Graves' hyperthyroidism and ophthalmopathy.

The sequenced sample was peripheral blood mononuclear cells (PBMCs), obtained at new diagnosis, from a patient treated with antithyroid drugs. Receptors were obtained from a woman aged 40 to 50 with Graves disease.

As concerns this clonotype: A much larger clone differs from this one at a single base, so this may be a read error. The V and J genes are TRBV19 and TRBJ1-1, with D possibly matching TRBD1 (6 bases). The CDR3 runs 16 residues. CDR1 is LNHDA, CDR2 SQIVND, per germline (reference sequence). CDR3 DNA sequence: TGTGTCAGTAGTATAGTTACAGGGTACATGAACACTGAAGCTTTCTTT. Translating it yields CVSSIVTGYMNTEAFF.

V gene TRBV6-1 combines with J gene TRBJ1-3; unclear D gene. Germline CDR1 reads MNHNS; CDR2 reads SASEGT. The CDR3 runs 15 residues. Trimming left V 6 bases short and J 0 bases short, with 12 bases between. The CDR3 DNA reads TGTGCCAGCAGCCAGGCCACCCGCTCTGGAAACACCATATATTTT. This gives the protein CASSQATRSGNTIYF.

The sample holds a few counts of this clonotype. DNA for the CDR3: TGCGCCAGCAAGAACGACAATGAGCAGTTCTTC. Translating it yields CASKNDNEQFF. V is TRBV10-2 and J is TRBJ2-1; D is uncertain. V was pared by 7 bases and J by 5 bases, with 6 bases between. From germline, CDR1 is WSHSY and CDR2 SAAADI. The CDR3 contains 11 residues.

This clonotype was picked up many times. The V and J genes are TRBV19 and TRBJ2-6; 7 bases are a match to TRBD1. CDR1 and CDR2 (germline): LNHDA, SQIVND (reference sequence). V lost 5 bases and J lost 1; bases outside the gene matches: 5. CDR3 size: 16 residues. DNA of the CDR3: TGTGCCAGTAGTGCCCAGGGACAGTCTGGGGCCAACGTCCTGACTTTC. It is translated as CASSAQGQSGANVLTF.

Ten or more counts support this clonotype. The chain is built from TRBV9 and TRBJ2-2, with unresolved D. CDR3 length equals 13 residues. Trimming stripped 2 bases from V and 3 bases from J, with 5 bases between. Germline assignment: CDR1 SGDLS and CDR2 YYNGEE. This chain's CDR3 is CASSVGHTGELFF. DNA for the CDR3: TGTGCCAGCAGCGTGGGCCACACCGGGGAGCTGTTTTTT.

Turning to this clonotype: Being one base from a much bigger clone, this may be a read error. This chain connects TRBV2 to TRBJ1-1; the D gene is possibly TRBD1 (5 bases). CDR1 and CDR2 from the germline V gene are SNHLY and FYNNEI. With 3 bases removed from V and 6 bases from J, the gap between germline ends came to 17 bases. The CDR3 consists of 15 residues. In DNA, the CDR3 is TGTGCCAGCAGTGAGAATCCCTCGGGGGACGCTGAAGCTTTCTTT. Amino acids: CASSENPSGDAEAFF. Drawing the rest from reference TRBV2 and TRBJ1-1, the complete variable domain is EPEVTQTPSHQVTQMGQEVILRCVPISNHLYFYWYRQILGQKVEFLVSFYNNEISEKSEIFDDQFSVERPDGSNFTLKIRSTKLEDSAMYFCASSENPSGDAEAFFGQGTRLTVV.

This clonotype was detected a few times. One end of the junction does not line up with germline, which may come from a read error. The chain combines TRBV4-1 with TRBJ2-1; TRBD1 agrees at 11 bases. This CDR3 contains 17 residues. Germline-derived CDR1 and CDR2 are MGHRA and YSYEKL. The CDR3 DNA reads TGCGCCAGCAGACAAGAAAGTGAGGGGACAGGGGGCAATGAGCAGTTCTTC. Translated: CASRQESEGTGGNEQFF.

In its sample, this clonotype was seen a few times. The rearrangement links TRBV12-3 or TRBV12-4 to TRBJ2-5, with 15 bases fitting TRBD2. This CDR3 contains 19 residues. The J segment lost 5 bases and the V segment lost 3 bases, leaving 13 bases of the junction unmatched. Here the CDR3 DNA reads TGTGCCAGCAGTTTTAGGCCGGGACTAGCGGGAGGTACGCACGAGACCCAGTACTTC. Its protein product is CASSFRPGLAGGTHETQYF.

This clonotype was seen a few times. CDR3 sequence reads: CASSHPGQVVNEQFF. The CDR3, as DNA: TGTGCCAGCAGCCATCCGGGACAGGTTGTAAATGAGCAGTTCTTC. The chain joins TRBV14 to TRBJ2-1, with 8 bases fitting TRBD1. The CDR3 is made up of 15 amino acids. Trimming cost V 3 bases and J 7 bases; bases outside gene matches: 8. Germline-derived CDR1 and CDR2 are SGHDN and FVKESK.

To note about this clonotype: A much larger clonotype is one base distant, so this may be a read error. The chain employs TRBV6-2 or TRBV6-3 and TRBJ2-1, with 7 bases aligning to TRBD2. This CDR3 spans 16 amino acids. With 0 bases clipped from V and 10 bases from J, the junction kept 12 bases outside the gene matches. Germline assignment: CDR1 MNHEY and CDR2 SVGEGT. The CDR3 loop reads CASSYSGGSWVDEQFF. In DNA, the CDR3 is TGTGCCAGCAGTTACTCTGGCGGGAGCTGGGTCGACGAGCAGTTCTTC.

Many counts were recorded for this clonotype. V is TRBV11-1 and J is TRBJ2-5; a possible D gene is TRBD2 (5 bases). CDR1 SGHAT and CDR2 FQDESV come from the germline V gene (reference sequence). The germline V and J ends were trimmed by 3 bases and 2 bases, with 13 bases remaining between them. This CDR3 is built from 15 residues. The CDR3 sequence is CASSFEGTIQETQYF. The CDR3 nucleotides are TGTGCCAGCAGCTTTGAGGGCACCATACAAGAGACCCAGTACTTC.

In its sample, this clonotype was seen a few times. For the CDR3, the DNA is TGTGCCAGCAGGATGACTAGCGGCTACGAGCAGTACTTC. Translating it yields CASRMTSGYEQYF. The chain carries TRBV6-1 and TRBJ2-7; 9 positions agree with TRBD2. The junction had 3 bases not matched to a gene; V was cut back by 6 bases and J by 3 bases. From germline, CDR1 is MNHNS and CDR2 SASEGT. This CDR3 has 13 residues.

Ten or more counts support this clonotype. The chain employs TRBV18 and TRBJ2-3; D is possibly TRBD1 (5 bases). With 2 bases removed from V and 6 bases from J, the gap between germline ends came to 9 bases. The CDR3 totals 13 residues. Germline V lookup: CDR1 KGHSH, CDR2 LQKENI. The CDR3 DNA reads as TGTGCCAGCTCACCAGGGGCGTACGATACGCAGTATTTT. This translates into CASSPGAYDTQYF.

V is TRBV7-8 and J is TRBJ2-2, with D possibly matching TRBD2 (6 bases). Trimming shortened V by 0 bases and J by 2 bases, and 10 bases separated the two germline ends. This CDR3 has 16 amino acids. CDR1 is SGHVS, CDR2 FQNEAQ, per germline. The CDR3 region is CASSLAPSENTGELFF. In DNA form, the CDR3 reads TGTGCCAGCAGCTTAGCGCCTAGCGAAAACACCGGGGAGCTGTTTTTT. The full variable domain, rest sourced from reference TRBV7-8 and TRBJ2-2, is GAGVSQSPRYKVAKRGQDVALRCDPISGHVSLFWYQQALGQGPEFLTYFQNEAQLDKSGLPSDRFFAERPEGSVSTLKIQRTQQEDSAVYLCASSLAPSENTGELFFGEGSRLTVL.

This sequence joins TRBV9 and TRBJ1-2, with 7 bases that match TRBD1. Per germline, CDR1 SGDLS and CDR2 YYNGEE. The CDR3 totals 15 residues. V shed 4 bases, J shed 6 bases, and the junction held 12 bases outside the gene matches. The CDR3 spells CASSTPRQGPDGYTF. CDR3 bases: TGTGCCAGCAGCACCCCCCGACAGGGACCCGATGGCTACACCTTC. Using reference TRBV9 and TRBJ1-2 for the parts outside the CDR3, the full variable domain is DSGVTQTPKHLITATGQRVTLRCSPRSGDLSVYWYQQSLDQGLQFLIQYYNGEERAKGNILERFSAQQFPDLHSELNLSSLELGDSALYFCASSTPRQGPDGYTFGSGTRLTVV.

This clonotype was detected ten times or more. V gene TRBV6-2 or TRBV6-3 combines with J gene TRBJ2-7; 11 bases match TRBD2. Germline CDR1 reads MNHEY; CDR2 reads SVGEGT. The CDR3 runs to 19 residues. The junction had 10 bases not matched to a gene; V was cut back by 0 bases and J by 0 bases. Here the CDR3 reads CASSYSASSSGRFSYEQYF. The CDR3, as DNA: TGTGCCAGCAGTTACTCGGCTAGCTCTAGCGGGAGGTTCTCCTACGAGCAGTACTTC.

The chain recombines TRBV9 with TRBJ2-7; D perhaps matches TRBD1 (5 bases). V lost 0 bases and J lost 6, with 13 bases in between. The CDR3 covers 14 residues. In germline, CDR1 is SGDLS, CDR2 YYNGEE. Here the CDR3 DNA reads TGTGCCAGCAGCGTAGCTGGGGCTACGGGCGAGCAGTACTTC. It specifies CASSVAGATGEQYF.